The clone carrying this T cell receptor (beta chain) was recorded at least ten times. This sample is part of a study of T cells in Graves' hyperthyroidism and ophthalmopathy. Germline values: CDR1 SGHVS, CDR2 FNYEAQ. The CDR3 consists of 19 residues. J was trimmed by 4 bases and V by 2 bases; bases with no gene match: 15. Authors of the study amplified TCR beta CDR3 regions from RNA transcripts. Carried out on the TCR CDR3, a first-round RT-PCR used the HTBI primer set. TCRdb re-called the multiplex PCR reads with MiXCR, one entry per CDR3 protein. The sample has under 400,000 distinct CDR3 sequences; more than 11% are singletons.

This sequence was found in a woman aged 60-75 years with Graves' hyperthyroidism. The chain employs TRBV7-6 and TRBJ2-1; 9 bases match TRBD1. Sequenced material: blood. CDR3 sequence (DNA): TGTGCCAGCAGCTTATATGCTACCATCGGGACAGGGCCTTACAATGAGCAGTTCTTC. It encodes CASSLYATIGTGPYNEQFF.